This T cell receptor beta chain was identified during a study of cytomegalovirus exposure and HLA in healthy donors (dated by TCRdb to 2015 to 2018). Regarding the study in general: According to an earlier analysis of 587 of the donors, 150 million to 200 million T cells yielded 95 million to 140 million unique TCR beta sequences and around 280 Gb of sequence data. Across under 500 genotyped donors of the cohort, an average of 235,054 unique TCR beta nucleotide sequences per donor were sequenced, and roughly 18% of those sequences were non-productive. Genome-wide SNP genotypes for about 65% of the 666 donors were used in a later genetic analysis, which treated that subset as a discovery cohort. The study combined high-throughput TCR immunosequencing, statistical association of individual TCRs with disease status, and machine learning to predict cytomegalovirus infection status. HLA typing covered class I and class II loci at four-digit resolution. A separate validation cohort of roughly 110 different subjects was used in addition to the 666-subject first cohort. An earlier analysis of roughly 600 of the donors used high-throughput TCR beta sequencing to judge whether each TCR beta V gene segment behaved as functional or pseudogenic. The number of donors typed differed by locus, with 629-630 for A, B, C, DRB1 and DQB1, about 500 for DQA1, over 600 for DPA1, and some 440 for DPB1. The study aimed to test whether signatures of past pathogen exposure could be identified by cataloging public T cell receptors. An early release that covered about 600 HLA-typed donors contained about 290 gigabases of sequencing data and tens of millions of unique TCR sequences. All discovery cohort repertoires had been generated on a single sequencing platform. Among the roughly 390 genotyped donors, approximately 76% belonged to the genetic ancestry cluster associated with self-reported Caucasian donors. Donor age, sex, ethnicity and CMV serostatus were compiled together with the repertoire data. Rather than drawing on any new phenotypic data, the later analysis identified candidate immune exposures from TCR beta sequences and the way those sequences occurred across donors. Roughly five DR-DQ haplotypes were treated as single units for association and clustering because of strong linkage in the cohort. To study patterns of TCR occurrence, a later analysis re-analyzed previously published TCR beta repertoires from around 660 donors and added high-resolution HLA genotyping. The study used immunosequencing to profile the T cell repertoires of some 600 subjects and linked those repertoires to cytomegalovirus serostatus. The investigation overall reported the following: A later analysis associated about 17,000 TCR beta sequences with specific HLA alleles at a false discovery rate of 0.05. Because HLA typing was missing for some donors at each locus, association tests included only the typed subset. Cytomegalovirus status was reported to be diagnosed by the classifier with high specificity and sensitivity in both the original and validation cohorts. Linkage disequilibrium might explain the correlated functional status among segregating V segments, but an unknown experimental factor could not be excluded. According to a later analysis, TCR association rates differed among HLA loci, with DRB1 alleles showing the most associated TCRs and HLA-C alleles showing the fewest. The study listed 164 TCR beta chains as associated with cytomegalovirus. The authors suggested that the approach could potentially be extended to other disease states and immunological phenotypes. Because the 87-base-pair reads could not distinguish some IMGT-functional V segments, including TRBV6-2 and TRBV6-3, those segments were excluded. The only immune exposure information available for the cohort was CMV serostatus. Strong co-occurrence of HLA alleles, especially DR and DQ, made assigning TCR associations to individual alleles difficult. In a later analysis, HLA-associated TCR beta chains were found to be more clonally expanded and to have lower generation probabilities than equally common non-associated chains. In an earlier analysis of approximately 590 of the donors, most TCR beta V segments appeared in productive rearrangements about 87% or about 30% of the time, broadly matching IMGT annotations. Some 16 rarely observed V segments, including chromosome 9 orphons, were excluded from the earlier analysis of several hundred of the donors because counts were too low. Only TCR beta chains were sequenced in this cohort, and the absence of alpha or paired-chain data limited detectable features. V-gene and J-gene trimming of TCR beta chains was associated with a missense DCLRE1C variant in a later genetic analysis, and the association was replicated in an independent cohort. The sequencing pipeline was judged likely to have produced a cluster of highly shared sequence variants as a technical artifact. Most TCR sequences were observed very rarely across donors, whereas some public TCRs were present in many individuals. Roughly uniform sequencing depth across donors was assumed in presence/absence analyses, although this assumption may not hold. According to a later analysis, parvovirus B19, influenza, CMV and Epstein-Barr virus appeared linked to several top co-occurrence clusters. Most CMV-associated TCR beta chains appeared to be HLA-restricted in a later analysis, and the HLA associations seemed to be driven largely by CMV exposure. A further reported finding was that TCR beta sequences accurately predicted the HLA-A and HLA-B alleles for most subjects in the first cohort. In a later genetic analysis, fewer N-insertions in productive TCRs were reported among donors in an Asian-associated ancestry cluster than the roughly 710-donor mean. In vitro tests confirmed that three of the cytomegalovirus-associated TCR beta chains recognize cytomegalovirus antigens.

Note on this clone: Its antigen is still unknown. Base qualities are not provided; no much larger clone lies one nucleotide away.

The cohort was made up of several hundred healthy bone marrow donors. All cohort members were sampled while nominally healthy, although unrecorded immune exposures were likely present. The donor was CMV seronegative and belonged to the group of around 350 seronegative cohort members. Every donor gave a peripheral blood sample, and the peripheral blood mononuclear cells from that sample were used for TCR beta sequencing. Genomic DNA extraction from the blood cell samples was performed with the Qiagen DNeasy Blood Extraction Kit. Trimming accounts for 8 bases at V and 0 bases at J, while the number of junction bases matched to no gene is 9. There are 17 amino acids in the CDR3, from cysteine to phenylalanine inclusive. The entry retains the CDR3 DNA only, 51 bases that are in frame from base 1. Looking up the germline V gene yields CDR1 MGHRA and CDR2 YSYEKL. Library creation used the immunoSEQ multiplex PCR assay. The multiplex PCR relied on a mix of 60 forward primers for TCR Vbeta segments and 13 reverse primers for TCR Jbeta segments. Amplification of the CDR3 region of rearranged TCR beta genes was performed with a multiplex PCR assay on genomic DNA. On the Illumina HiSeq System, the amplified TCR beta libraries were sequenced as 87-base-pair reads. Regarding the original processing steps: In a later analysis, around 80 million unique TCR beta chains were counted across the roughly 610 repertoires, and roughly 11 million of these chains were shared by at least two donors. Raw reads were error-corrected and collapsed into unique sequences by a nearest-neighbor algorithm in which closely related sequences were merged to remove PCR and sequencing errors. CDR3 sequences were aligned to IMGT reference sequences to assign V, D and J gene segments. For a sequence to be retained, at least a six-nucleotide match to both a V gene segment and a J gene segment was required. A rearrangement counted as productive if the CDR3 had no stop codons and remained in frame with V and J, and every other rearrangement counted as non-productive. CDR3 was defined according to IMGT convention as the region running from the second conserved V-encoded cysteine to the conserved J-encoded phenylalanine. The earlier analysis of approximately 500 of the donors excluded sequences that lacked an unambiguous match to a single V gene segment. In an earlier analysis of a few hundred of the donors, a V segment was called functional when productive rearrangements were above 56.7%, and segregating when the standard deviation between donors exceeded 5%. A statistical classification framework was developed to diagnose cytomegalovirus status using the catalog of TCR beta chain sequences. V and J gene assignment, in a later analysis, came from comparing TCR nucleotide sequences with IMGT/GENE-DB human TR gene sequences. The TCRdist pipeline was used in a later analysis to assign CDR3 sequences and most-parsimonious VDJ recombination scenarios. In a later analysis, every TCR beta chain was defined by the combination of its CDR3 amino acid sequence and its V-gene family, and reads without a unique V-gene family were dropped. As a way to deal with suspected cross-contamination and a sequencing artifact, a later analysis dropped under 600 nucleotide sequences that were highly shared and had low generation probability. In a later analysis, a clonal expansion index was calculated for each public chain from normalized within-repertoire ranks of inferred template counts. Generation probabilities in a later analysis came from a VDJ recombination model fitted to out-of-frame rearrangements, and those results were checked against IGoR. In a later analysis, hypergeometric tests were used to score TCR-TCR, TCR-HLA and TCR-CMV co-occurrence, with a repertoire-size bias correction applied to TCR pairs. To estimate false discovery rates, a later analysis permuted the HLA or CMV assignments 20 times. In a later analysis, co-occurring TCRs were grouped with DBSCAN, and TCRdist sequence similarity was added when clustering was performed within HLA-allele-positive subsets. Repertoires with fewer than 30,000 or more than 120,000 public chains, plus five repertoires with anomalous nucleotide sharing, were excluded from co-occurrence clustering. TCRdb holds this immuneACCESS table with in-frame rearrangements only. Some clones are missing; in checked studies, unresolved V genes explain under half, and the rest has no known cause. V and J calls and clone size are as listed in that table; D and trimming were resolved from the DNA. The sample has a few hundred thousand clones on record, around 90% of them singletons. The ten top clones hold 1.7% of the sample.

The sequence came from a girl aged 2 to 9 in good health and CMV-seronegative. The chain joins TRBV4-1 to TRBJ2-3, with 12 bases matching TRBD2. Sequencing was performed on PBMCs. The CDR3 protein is CASRRTSGDSSTDTQYF. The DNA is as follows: TGCGCCAGCCGTCGGACTAGCGGGGACTCTAGCACAGATACGCAGTATTTT.